This TCR beta chain originates from a study of cytomegalovirus exposure and HLA in healthy donors. This PCR relied on a set of 60 Vbeta primers and 13 Jbeta primers. The data were produced by immunoSEQ multiplex PCR, yet TCRdb's version contains in-frame clones alone and is incomplete. Of roughly 180,000 clones listed, about 80% are singletons. Germline values: CDR1 LGHNA, CDR2 YNFKEQ. V lost 3 bases, J lost 0 bases, and 11 bases lay in between. There are 15 residues in the CDR3. The specimen was PBMCs. This receptor was identified in a woman between 18 and 30 years old in good health and CMV-seropositive. The rearrangement links TRBV4-2 to TRBJ2-5, with D possibly TRBD1 on 5 matching bases. The CDR3 here is CASSHGAGNQETQYF. In nucleotides, the CDR3 is TGTGCCAGCAGCCATGGTGCAGGGAACCAAGAGACCCAGTACTTC.